One and the same sample provided the 23 T cell receptor beta chains below, sequenced in a study of blood T cells in healthy people across ages. Combining a sample-barcoded 5' primer with a J-beta primer mix, a second PCR ran for 7 to 11 cycles. TCRdb analysed the 5' RACE reads with MiXCR anew, one entry per CDR3 protein. The table includes hundreds of thousands of distinct CDR3 sequences, around 20% detected once. The sequencing sample was made of blood. All receptors come from a man aged 70 or older in good health.

The rearrangement joins TRBV28 to TRBJ2-1; TRBD2 matches at 7 bases. The germline V gene encodes CDR1 MDHEN and CDR2 SYDVKM. CDR3 length: 15 amino acids. The trim removed 5 bases at V and 1 base at J, leaving 5 bases unmatched. The CDR3 reads CASSADGGSYNEQFF. The CDR3 DNA reads TGTGCCAGCAGTGCGGACGGGGGGTCCTACAATGAGCAGTTCTTC.

A few counts support this clonotype. This chain links TRBV11-2 with TRBJ2-6; D is possibly TRBD1 (5 bases). CDR3 length: 15 residues. V lost 3 bases, J lost 0 bases, and 6 bases lay in between. Germline V gives CDR1 SGHAT, CDR2 FQNNGV. CDR3 residues: CASSFGHSGANVLTF. CDR3 nucleotide sequence: TGTGCCAGCAGCTTCGGACACTCTGGGGCCAACGTCCTGACTTTC. Supplemented by reference TRBV11-2 and TRBJ2-6, the full variable domain reads EAGVAQSPRYKIIEKRQSVAFWCNPISGHATLYWYQQILGQGPKLLIQFQNNGVVDDSQLPKDRFSAERLKGVDSTLKIQPAKLEDSAVYLCASSFGHSGANVLTFGAGSRLTVL.

The rearrangement uses TRBV7-9 and TRBJ1-2, with TRBD1 identical over 7 bases. J lost 6 bases, V lost 3 bases, and 1 base had no gene match. The CDR3 has 12 amino acids. CDR1 and CDR2 from the germline V gene are SEHNR and FQNEAQ (reference sequence). The CDR3, as DNA: TGTGCCAGCAGCTTCGGACAGGATGGCTACACCTTC. Encoded protein: CASSFGQDGYTF.

A word on this clonotype: One junction end disagrees with the germline gene, perhaps due to a read error. The chain uses TRBV3-1 and TRBJ2-7, with D perhaps given as TRBD1 or TRBD2 (5 bases each). Germline CDR1 is LGHDT and CDR2 is YNNKEL (reference sequence). This CDR3 comprises 11 residues. The CDR3 loop is CAGSQTGPTYF. The CDR3 DNA sequence: TGTGCCGGCAGCCAAACGGGACCTACGTACTTC.

This clonotype has more than one count but fewer than ten. V is TRBV20-1 and J is TRBJ2-1, with 10 bases lining up with TRBD2. V lost 1 base, J lost 8 bases, and 8 bases stayed unmatched. Germline V gives CDR1 DFQATT, CDR2 SNEGSKA (reference sequence). The CDR3 spans 15 residues. The CDR3 coding sequence is TGCAGTGCTAGAGGAGAAAGCGGGAGGGATTATGAGCAGTTCTTC. It translates to CSARGESGRDYEQFF.

This clonotype was counted at least ten times. This sequence joins TRBV12-3 or TRBV12-4 and TRBJ2-1; 9 nucleotides line up with TRBD1. The CDR3 sequence is 15 residues long. After removal of 6 bases from V and 0 bases from J, the junction contained 3 bases not matched to a gene. CDR3: CASSPTGGSYNEQFF. The CDR3 bases are TGTGCCAGCAGCCCGACAGGGGGCTCCTACAATGAGCAGTTCTTC.

At least ten counts were recorded for this clonotype. The chain recombines TRBV29-1 with TRBJ2-5, with 7 bases that match TRBD2. J was trimmed by 2 bases and V by 4 bases; bases with no gene match: 10. Per the germline V gene, CDR1 is SQVTM and CDR2 is ANQGSEA. The CDR3 length is 15 residues. CDR3 DNA sequence: TGCAGCGTTGCCCCGGGACTACTAAAACAAGAGACCCAGTACTTC. Protein: CSVAPGLLKQETQYF.

This clonotype has more than one count but fewer than ten. The rearrangement uses TRBV5-1 and TRBJ2-7; D is tentatively TRBD1 or TRBD2 (7 bases each). The CDR3 is 13 residues long. V lost 5 bases and J 5 bases, leaving 14 bases between the germline ends. Germline V gene sequence: CDR1 SGHRS, CDR2 YFSETQ. The CDR3 reads CASSRAGGDEQYF. In nucleotides, the CDR3 is TGCGCCAGCAGTAGGGCAGGGGGGGACGAGCAGTACTTC.

The chain couples TRBV20-1 to TRBJ2-1; 11 bases are a match to TRBD2. With 6 bases clipped from V and 4 bases from J, the junction kept 8 bases outside the gene matches. This CDR3 region has 15 residues. From germline, CDR1 is DFQATT and CDR2 SNEGSKA (reference sequence). CDR3 loop: CSAEKTSGKYNEQFF. CDR3 nucleotides: TGCAGTGCGGAGAAGACTAGCGGGAAATACAATGAGCAGTTCTTC.

This clonotype is a singleton in its sample. The V gene is TRBV27, the J gene TRBJ1-3; a possible D gene is TRBD1 (5 bases). Germline V CDR1 and CDR2: MNHEY, SMNVEV (reference sequence). This CDR3 has 16 residues. V was cut by 5 bases and J by 0 bases, with 14 bases left in between. The CDR3 bases are TGTGCCAGCAGTGGCCGGGACCCAGGCTCTGGAAACACCATATATTTT. Amino acids: CASSGRDPGSGNTIYF.

This clonotype was detected only a few times. The V call is TRBV20-1, the J call TRBJ2-5; D is unclear. The CDR3 contains 13 residues. Between the trimmed V and J ends, which lost 4 bases and 5 bases, there was a span of 14 bases. Germline V gene lookup returns CDR1 DFQATT and CDR2 SNEGSKA (reference sequence). DNA for the CDR3: TGCAGTGCTATTAACGGTGGGCTGGAGACCCAGTACTTC. Protein product: CSAINGGLETQYF.

This clonotype showed up just a few times. J is TRBJ2-2 and V is TRBV20-1, with 7 nucleotides matching TRBD1. In germline, CDR1 is DFQATT, CDR2 SNEGSKA (reference sequence). The CDR3 extends over 12 amino acids. The CDR3 protein is CAIEGAGGELFF. The CDR3 nucleotides read TGCGCTATCGAGGGGGCCGGCGGGGAGCTGTTTTTT.

V is TRBV20-1 and J is TRBJ2-3; no clear D. Per germline, CDR1 DFQATT and CDR2 SNEGSKA (reference sequence). V was clipped by 1 base and J by 7 bases, with 6 bases between them. This CDR3 is built from 11 residues. CDR3 residues: CSARVSYTQYF. CDR3 sequence (DNA): TGCAGTGCTAGAGTCTCATATACGCAGTATTTT.

The chain links TRBV6-2 or TRBV6-3 to TRBJ2-3, with 8 bases lining up with TRBD2. The CDR3 covers 16 residues. V lost 2 bases, J lost 5 bases, and 9 bases stayed unmatched. CDR1 MNHEY and CDR2 SVGEGT come from the germline V gene. The CDR3: CASSYERLAPKDTQYF. The CDR3 region has the DNA TGTGCCAGCAGTTACGAGAGACTAGCGCCCAAAGATACGCAGTATTTT.

This clonotype appeared many times. The chain joins TRBV7-9 to TRBJ1-4; possible D gene TRBD1, 5 bases. The V end lost 4 bases, the J end lost 4 bases, and 19 bases lay between the germline ends. Germline V CDR1 and CDR2: SEHNR, FQNEAQ (reference sequence). This CDR3 comprises 17 residues. CDR3 sequence reads: CASSSNSDKAFNEKLFF. As DNA, the CDR3 is TGTGCCAGCAGCTCCAATTCGGACAAAGCGTTTAATGAAAAACTGTTTTTT.

J is TRBJ1-3 and V is TRBV6-6, with D possibly being TRBD1 (6 bases). With 8 bases removed from V and 0 bases from J, the gap between germline ends came to 14 bases. The CDR3 extends over 15 amino acids. CDR1 MNHNY and CDR2 SVGAGI come from the germline V gene (reference sequence). CDR3 sequence reads: CASGRDTYSGNTIYF. The CDR3 bases are TGTGCCAGCGGCCGGGACACCTACTCTGGAAACACCATATATTTT.

V is TRBV5-6 and J is TRBJ2-7; D remains ambiguous. This CDR3 is 13 amino acids long. Germline CDR1 is SGHDT and CDR2 is YYEEEE. Trimming cost V 2 bases and J 3 bases, with 9 bases left between them. The CDR3 region is CASSFRASYEQYF. The CDR3 coding sequence is TGTGCCAGCAGCTTTCGGGCTAGCTACGAGCAGTACTTC.

The gene calls are TRBV5-1 and TRBJ1-1; TRBD1 aligns across 7 bases. Germline CDR1 SGHRS, CDR2 YFSETQ. V was clipped by 1 base and J by 3 bases; unmatched bases: 6. The CDR3 loop spans 15 amino acids. CDR3 sequence (DNA): TGCGCCAGCAGCTTGTTCGGCAGGGGGGACACTGAAGCTTTCTTT. Amino acid sequence: CASSLFGRGDTEAFF.

The rearrangement uses TRBV12-3 or TRBV12-4 and TRBJ2-3; 7 nucleotides line up with TRBD1. The CDR3 has 13 residues. J gave up 4 bases and V 6 bases, and 4 bases lay outside the gene matches. The CDR3 nucleotides read TGTGCCAGCAGACAGGGGACCGCAGATACGCAGTATTTT. It specifies CASRQGTADTQYF.

Concerning this clonotype: The junction and the germline gene differ at one end; a read error may be behind it. V is TRBV6-1 and J is TRBJ1-4; 9 bases agree with TRBD1. This CDR3 contains 15 residues. From germline, CDR1 is MNHNS and CDR2 SASEGT. CDR3 DNA: TGTGCCAGCAGCGAAGGGGACAGGGAGCCAGAAAAACTGTTTTTT. Translating gives CASSEGDREPEKLFF.

This clonotype has just a few counts. The rearrangement uses TRBV6-2 or TRBV6-3 and TRBJ2-1; D may be TRBD2 (6 bases). The ends were cut back, 6 bases at V and 10 bases at J, with 22 bases in the middle. CDR3 length: 15 residues. Looked up from germline, CDR1 is MNHEY and CDR2 is SVGEGT. DNA for the CDR3: TGTGCCAGCAGCGACGGGCTAGCGAGAGCTTTCGAGCAGTTCTTC. It encodes CASSDGLARAFEQFF.

This chain joins TRBV20-1 and TRBJ1-1; a weak D match, TRBD1 (6 bases). The V gene's germline CDR1 is DFQATT and CDR2 SNEGSKA (reference sequence). The CDR3 has 12 residues. V was pared by 3 bases and J by 8 bases, with 13 bases between. CDR3 region: CSASTNRVEAFF. As DNA, the CDR3 is TGCAGTGCTAGCACGAACAGGGTGGAAGCTTTCTTT.

This clonotype was detected only a few times. The rearrangement joins TRBV4-1 to TRBJ2-3; D uncertain. The CDR3 runs to 13 residues. V was clipped by 0 bases and J by 6 bases, with 7 bases between them. Germline CDR1 and CDR2: MGHRA and YSYEKL. The chain's CDR3 is CASSQDPGDTQYF. The CDR3 region has the DNA TGCGCCAGCAGCCAAGACCCCGGGGATACGCAGTATTTT.